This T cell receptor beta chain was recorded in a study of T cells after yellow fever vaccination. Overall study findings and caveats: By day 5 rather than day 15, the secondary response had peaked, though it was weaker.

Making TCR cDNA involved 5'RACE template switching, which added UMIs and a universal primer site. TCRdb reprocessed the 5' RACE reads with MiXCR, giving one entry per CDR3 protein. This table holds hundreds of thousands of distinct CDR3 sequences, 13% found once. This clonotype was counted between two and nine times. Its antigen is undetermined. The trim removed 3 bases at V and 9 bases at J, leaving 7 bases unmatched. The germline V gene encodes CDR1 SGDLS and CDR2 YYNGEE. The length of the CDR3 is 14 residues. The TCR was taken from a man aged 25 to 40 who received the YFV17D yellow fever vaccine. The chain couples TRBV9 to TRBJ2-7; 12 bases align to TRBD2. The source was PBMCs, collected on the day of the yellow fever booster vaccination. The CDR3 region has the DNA TGTGCCAGCAGCGGGACTAGCGGGACTGAGGGGCAGTACTTC. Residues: CASSGTSGTEGQYF.